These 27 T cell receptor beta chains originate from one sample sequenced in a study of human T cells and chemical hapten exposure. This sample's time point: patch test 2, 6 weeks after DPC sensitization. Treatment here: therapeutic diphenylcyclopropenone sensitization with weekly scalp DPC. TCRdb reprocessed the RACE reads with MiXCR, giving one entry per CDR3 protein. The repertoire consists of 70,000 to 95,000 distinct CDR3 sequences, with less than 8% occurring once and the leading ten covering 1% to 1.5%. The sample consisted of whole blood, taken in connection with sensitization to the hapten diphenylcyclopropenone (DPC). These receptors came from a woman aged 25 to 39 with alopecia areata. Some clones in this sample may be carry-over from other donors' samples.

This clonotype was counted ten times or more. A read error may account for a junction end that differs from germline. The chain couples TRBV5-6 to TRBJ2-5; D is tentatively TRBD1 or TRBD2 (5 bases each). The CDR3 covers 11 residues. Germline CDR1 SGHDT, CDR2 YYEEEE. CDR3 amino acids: CASSLGVAGAF. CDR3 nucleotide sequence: TGTGCCAGCAGCTTGGGAGTAGCCGGGGCCTTC.

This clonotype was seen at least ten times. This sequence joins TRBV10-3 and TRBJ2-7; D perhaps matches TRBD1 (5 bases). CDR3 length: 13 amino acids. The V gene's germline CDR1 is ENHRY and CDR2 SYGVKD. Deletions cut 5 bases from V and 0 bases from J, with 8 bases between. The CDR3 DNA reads TGTGCCATCAGTCCCAGGGACTCCTACGAGCAGTACTTC. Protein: CAISPRDSYEQYF.

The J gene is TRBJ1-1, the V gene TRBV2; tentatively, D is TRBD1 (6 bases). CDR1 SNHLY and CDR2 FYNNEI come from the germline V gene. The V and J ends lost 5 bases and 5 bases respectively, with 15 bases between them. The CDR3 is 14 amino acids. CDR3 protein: CASSPNRDSTEAFF. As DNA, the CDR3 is TGTGCCAGCAGTCCAAACAGGGACTCAACTGAAGCTTTCTTT.

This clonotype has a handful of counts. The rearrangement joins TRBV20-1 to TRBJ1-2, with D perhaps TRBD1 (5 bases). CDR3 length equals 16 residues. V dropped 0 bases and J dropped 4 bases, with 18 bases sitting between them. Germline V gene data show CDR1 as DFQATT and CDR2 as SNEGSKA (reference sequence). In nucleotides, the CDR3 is TGCAGTGCTAGAGAAGAACGACGGGGGTATGGCTATGGCTACACCTTC. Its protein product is CSAREERRGYGYGYTF.

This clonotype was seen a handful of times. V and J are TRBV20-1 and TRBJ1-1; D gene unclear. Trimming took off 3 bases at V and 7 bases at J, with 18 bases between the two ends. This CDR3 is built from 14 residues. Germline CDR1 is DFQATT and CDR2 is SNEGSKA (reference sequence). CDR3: CSASPGSGELEAFF. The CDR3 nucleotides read TGCAGTGCTAGCCCTGGGTCAGGCGAGCTTGAAGCTTTCTTT.

The CDR3 loop is CASSPDRGAEKLFF. CDR3 nucleotides: TGTGCCAGCAGTCCCGACAGAGGGGCGGAAAAACTGTTTTTT. The J gene is TRBJ1-4, the V gene TRBV12-3 or TRBV12-4; D possibly corresponds to TRBD1 (5 bases). CDR3 length equals 14 residues. Between the trimmed V and J ends, which lost 5 bases and 8 bases, there was a span of 15 bases.

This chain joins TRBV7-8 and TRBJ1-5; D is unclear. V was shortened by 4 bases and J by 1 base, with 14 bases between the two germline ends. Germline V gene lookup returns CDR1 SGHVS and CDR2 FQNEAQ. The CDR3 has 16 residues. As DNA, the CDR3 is TGTGCCAGCAGCTCAACACTGGGGTACAGCAATCAGCCCCAGCATTTT. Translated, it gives CASSSTLGYSNQPQHF. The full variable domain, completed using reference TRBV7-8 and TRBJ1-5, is GAGVSQSPRYKVAKRGQDVALRCDPISGHVSLFWYQQALGQGPEFLTYFQNEAQLDKSGLPSDRFFAERPEGSVSTLKIQRTQQEDSAVYLCASSSTLGYSNQPQHFGDGTRLSIL.

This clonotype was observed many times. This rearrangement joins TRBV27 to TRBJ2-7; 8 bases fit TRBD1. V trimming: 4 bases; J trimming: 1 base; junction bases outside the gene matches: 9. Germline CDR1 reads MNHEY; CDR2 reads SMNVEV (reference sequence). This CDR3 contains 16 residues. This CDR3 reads CASSSFLTGGSYEQYF. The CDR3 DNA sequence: TGTGCCAGCAGTTCATTTCTTACAGGGGGTTCCTACGAGCAGTACTTC.

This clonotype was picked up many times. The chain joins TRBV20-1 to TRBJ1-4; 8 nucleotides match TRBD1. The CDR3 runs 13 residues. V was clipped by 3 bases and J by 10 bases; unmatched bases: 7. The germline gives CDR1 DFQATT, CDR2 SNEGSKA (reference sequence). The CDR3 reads CSASTGQGGKLFF. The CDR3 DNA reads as TGCAGTGCTAGTACCGGACAGGGAGGAAAACTGTTTTTT.

The CDR3 sequence is CASSFTGQVVAEAFF. CDR3 bases: TGTGCCAGCAGTTTCACGGGACAGGTCGTCGCTGAAGCTTTCTTT. V is TRBV12-3 or TRBV12-4 and J is TRBJ1-1; 8 nucleotides agree with TRBD1. The trim removed 3 bases at V and 6 bases at J, leaving 9 bases unmatched. The CDR3 consists of 15 residues.

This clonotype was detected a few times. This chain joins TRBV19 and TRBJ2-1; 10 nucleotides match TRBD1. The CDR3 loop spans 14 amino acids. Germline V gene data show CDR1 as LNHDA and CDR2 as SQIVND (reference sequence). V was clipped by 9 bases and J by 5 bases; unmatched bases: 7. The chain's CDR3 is CASTGQGKNNEQFF. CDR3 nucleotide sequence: TGTGCCAGCACGGGACAGGGGAAGAACAATGAGCAGTTCTTC.

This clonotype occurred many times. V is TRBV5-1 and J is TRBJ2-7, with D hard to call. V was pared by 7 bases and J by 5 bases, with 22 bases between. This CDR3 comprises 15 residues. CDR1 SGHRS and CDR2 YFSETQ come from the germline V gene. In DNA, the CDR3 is TGCGCCAGCCGCAGAGAGCCCCGCAACGGAAACGAGCAGTACTTC. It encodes CASRREPRNGNEQYF.

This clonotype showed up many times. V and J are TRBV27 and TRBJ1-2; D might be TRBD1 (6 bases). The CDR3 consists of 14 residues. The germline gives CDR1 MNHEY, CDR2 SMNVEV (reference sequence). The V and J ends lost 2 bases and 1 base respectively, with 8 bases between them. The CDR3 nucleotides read TGTGCCAGCAGTTTACGGGGGCTTAACTATGGCTACACCTTC. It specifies CASSLRGLNYGYTF.

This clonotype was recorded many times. CDR3 DNA sequence: TGCAGTGCTAGAGCGAGCGGGGGGGCCTCCTACGAGCAGTACTTC. Residues: CSARASGGASYEQYF. The V call is TRBV20-1, the J call TRBJ2-7; TRBD2 matches at 10 bases. CDR1 is DFQATT, CDR2 SNEGSKA, per germline (reference sequence). V lost 1 base, J lost 0 bases, and 3 bases stayed unmatched. The CDR3 spans 15 residues.

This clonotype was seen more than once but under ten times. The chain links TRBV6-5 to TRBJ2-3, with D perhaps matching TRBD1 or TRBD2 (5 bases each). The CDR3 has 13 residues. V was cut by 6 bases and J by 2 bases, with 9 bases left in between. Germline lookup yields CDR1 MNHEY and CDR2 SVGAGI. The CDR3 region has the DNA TGTGCCAGCAGACGGGGCTCCACAGATACGCAGTATTTT. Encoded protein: CASRRGSTDTQYF.

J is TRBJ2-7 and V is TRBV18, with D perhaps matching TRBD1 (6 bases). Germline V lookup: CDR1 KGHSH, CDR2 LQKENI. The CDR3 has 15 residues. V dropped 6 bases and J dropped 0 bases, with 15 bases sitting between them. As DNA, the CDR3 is TGTGCCAGCTCGTCACCGGGACAAAGCTCCTACGAGCAGTACTTC. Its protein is CASSSPGQSSYEQYF.

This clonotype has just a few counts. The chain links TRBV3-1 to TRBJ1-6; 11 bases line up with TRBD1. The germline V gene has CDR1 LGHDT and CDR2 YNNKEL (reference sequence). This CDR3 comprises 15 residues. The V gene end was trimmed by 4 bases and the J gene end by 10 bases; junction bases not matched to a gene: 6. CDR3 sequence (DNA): TGTGCCAGCAGCCCCGGACAGGGGGCCAGCTCACCCCTCCACTTT. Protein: CASSPGQGASSPLHF.

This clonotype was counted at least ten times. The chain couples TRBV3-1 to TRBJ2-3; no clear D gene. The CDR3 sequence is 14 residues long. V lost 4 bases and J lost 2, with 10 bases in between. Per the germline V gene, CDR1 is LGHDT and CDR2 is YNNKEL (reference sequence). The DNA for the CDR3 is TGTGCCAGCAGCCGCCGGACGGACACAGATACGCAGTATTTT. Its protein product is CASSRRTDTDTQYF.

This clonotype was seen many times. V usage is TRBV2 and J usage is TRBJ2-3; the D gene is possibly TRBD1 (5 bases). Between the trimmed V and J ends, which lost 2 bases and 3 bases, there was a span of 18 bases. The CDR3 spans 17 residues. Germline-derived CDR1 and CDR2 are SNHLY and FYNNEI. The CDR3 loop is CASSETLGQGLTDTQYF. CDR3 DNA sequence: TGTGCCAGCAGTGAAACGTTGGGGCAGGGCTTAACAGATACGCAGTATTTT. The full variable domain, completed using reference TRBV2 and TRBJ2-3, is EPEVTQTPSHQVTQMGQEVILRCVPISNHLYFYWYRQILGQKVEFLVSFYNNEISEKSEIFDDQFSVERPDGSNFTLKIRSTKLEDSAMYFCASSETLGQGLTDTQYFGPGTRLTVL.

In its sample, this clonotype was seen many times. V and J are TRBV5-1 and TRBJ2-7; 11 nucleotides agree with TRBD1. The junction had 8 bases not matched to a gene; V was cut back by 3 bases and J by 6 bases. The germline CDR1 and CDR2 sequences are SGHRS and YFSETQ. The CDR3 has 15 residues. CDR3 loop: CASSWETGTGGEQYF. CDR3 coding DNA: TGCGCCAGCAGCTGGGAAACCGGGACAGGGGGCGAGCAGTACTTC.

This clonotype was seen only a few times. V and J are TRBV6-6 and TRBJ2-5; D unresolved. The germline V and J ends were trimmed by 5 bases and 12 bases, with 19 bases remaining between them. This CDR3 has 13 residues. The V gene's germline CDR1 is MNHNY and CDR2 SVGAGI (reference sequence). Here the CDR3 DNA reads TGTGCCAGCAGTACCGAGTGGACCTCCCCCGAGTACTTC. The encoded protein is CASSTEWTSPEYF.

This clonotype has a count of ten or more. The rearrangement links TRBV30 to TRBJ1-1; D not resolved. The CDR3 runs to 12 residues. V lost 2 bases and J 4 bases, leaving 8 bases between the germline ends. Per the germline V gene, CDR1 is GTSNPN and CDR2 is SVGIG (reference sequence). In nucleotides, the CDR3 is TGTGCCTGGAGTCAGTGGCGCACTGAAGCTTTCTTT. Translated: CAWSQWRTEAFF. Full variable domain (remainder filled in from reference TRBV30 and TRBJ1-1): SQTIHQWPATLVQPVGSPLSLECTVEGTSNPNLYWYRQAAGRGLQLLFYSVGIGQISSEVPQNLSASRPQDRQFILSSKKLLLSDSGFYLCAWSQWRTEAFFGQGTRLTVV.

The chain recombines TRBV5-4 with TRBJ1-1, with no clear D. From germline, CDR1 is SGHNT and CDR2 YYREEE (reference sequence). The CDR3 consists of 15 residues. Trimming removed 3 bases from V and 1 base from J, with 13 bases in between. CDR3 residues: CASSSQQRQNTEAFF. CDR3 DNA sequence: TGTGCCAGCAGCTCACAACAGCGACAGAACACTGAAGCTTTCTTT.

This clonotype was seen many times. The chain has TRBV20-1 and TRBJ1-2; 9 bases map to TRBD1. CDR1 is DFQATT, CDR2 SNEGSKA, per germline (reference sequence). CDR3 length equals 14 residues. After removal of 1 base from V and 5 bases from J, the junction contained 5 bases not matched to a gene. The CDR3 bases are TGCAGTGCTAGAGGAGGGACAGGGTCGTATGGCTACACCTTC. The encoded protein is CSARGGTGSYGYTF.

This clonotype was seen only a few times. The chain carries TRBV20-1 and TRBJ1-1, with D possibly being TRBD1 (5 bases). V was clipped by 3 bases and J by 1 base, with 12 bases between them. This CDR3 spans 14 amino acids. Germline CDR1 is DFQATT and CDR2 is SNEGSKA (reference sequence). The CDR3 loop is CSARAGGTNTEAFF. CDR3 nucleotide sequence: TGCAGTGCTAGGGCAGGAGGGACGAACACTGAAGCTTTCTTT.

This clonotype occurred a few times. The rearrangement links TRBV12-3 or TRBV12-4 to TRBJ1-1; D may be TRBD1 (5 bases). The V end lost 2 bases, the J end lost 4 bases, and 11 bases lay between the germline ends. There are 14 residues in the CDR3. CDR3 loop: CASSLTRGSTEAFF. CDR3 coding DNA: TGTGCCAGCAGTTTAACACGGGGGAGCACTGAAGCTTTCTTT.

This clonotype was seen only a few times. The CDR3 spells CASSIGTSGGRDTQYF. Written as DNA, the CDR3 is TGTGCCAGCAGCATAGGAACTAGCGGAGGCAGAGATACGCAGTATTTT. The J gene is TRBJ2-3, the V gene TRBV7-9, with TRBD2 matching 8 bases. CDR3 size: 16 residues. Trimming at V came to 5 bases and at J to 5 bases, leaving 12 bases not matched to a gene. Per the germline V gene, CDR1 is SEHNR and CDR2 is FQNEAQ (reference sequence).